The source of this T cell receptor (beta chain) is a study of blood T cell repertoires in COVID-19. About the study: The United States, Italy and Spain were the sources of the acute and convalescent COVID-19 samples.

Clones were sequenced by immunoSEQ multiplex PCR, and TCRdb holds only the in-frame ones, with some missing. The sample has 210,000 or so clones, around 84% seen once. This CDR3 comprises 14 residues. Germline V CDR1 and CDR2: KGHSH, LQKENI. The ends were cut back, 2 bases at V and 8 bases at J, with 13 bases in the middle. The V and J genes are TRBV18 and TRBJ1-3; a possible D gene is TRBD1 (5 bases). The source is a woman of 80 years or more with active or convalescent COVID-19. Sequenced sample: peripheral blood. This chain's CDR3 is CASSPDRRSDTIYF. The CDR3 DNA sequence: TGTGCCAGCTCACCAGACAGAAGGTCCGACACCATATATTTT.